Below are 28 T cell receptor beta chains sequenced from a single sample in a study of cytomegalovirus exposure and HLA in healthy donors. The PCR was carried out with 60 Vbeta primers and 13 Jbeta primers. Generated by immunoSEQ multiplex PCR, the TCRdb table keeps only in-frame clones and is missing some. The sample includes around 130,000 clones, 70% to 75% of them seen just once. The sequencing input was PBMCs. Source of these receptors: a woman under 40 in good health and CMV-seronegative.

The rearrangement uses TRBV2 and TRBJ2-1, with 13 positions matching TRBD2. CDR3 size: 14 residues. CDR1 and CDR2 (germline): SNHLY, FYNNEI. Germline trimming cut 5 bases from V and 7 bases from J; bases unmatched to any gene: 2. This CDR3 reads CASSPGLAGNEQFF. The CDR3 bases are TGTGCCAGCAGTCCGGGACTAGCGGGAAATGAGCAGTTCTTC.

This clone was observed a few times. This chain connects TRBV6-6 to TRBJ2-5, with D uncertain. The CDR3 is made up of 11 amino acids. V dropped 6 bases and J dropped 5 bases, with 7 bases sitting between them. Germline CDR1 and CDR2: MNHNY and SVGAGI (reference sequence). CDR3 loop: CASRVRETQYF. The CDR3, as DNA: TGTGCCAGCAGGGTTCGGGAGACCCAGTACTTC.

This chain joins TRBV6-5 and TRBJ1-1; D is perhaps TRBD1 (6 bases). Trimming took off 1 base at V and 5 bases at J, with 14 bases between the two ends. CDR3 size: 15 residues. Germline V gene data show CDR1 as MNHEY and CDR2 as SVGAGI. The CDR3 DNA sequence: TGTGCCAGCAGTTACTTGGGACAACTTTTAACTGAAGCTTTCTTT. Its translation is CASSYLGQLLTEAFF.

In this sample, this clone turned up once. The chain employs TRBV6-5 and TRBJ2-1, with 8 nucleotides matching TRBD2. The CDR3 contains 15 residues. Germline V gene sequence: CDR1 MNHEY, CDR2 SVGAGI. The V segment lost 2 bases and the J segment 5 bases; nucleotides outside the gene matches: 5. Written as DNA, the CDR3 is TGTGCCAGCAGTTACGGACTAGCCCGTAACAATGAGCAGTTCTTC. Its protein product is CASSYGLARNNEQFF.

This clone has just a few counts. The rearrangement uses TRBV6-5 and TRBJ2-1; TRBD2 agrees at 14 bases. After removal of 6 bases from V and 8 bases from J, the junction contained 6 bases not matched to a gene. The CDR3 runs 15 residues. Per germline, CDR1 MNHEY and CDR2 SVGAGI. The CDR3 nucleotides read TGTGCCAGCAGATACGGACTAGCGGGAGGACATGAGCAGTTCTTC. Encoded protein: CASRYGLAGGHEQFF.

The chain uses TRBV6-5 and TRBJ2-7; D is perhaps TRBD1 (6 bases). Trimming left V 6 bases short and J 6 bases short, with 18 bases between. This CDR3 contains 14 residues. Germline CDR1 is MNHEY and CDR2 is SVGAGI. CDR3 residues: CASSRQAARGEQYV. The DNA of the CDR3 is TGTGCCAGCAGCCGACAGGCCGCTAGAGGCGAGCAGTACGTC.

This clone has just a few counts. J is TRBJ2-1 and V is TRBV6-1, with TRBD2 identical over 12 bases. The CDR3 covers 17 residues. The V gene end was trimmed by 1 base and the J gene end by 7 bases; junction bases not matched to a gene: 8. In germline, CDR1 is MNHNS, CDR2 SASEGT. CDR3 in DNA: TGTGCCAGCAGTGAAGAGGTCCTAGCGGGGGGGCGGAATGAGCAGTTCTTC. This encodes CASSEEVLAGGRNEQFF.

This CDR3 is CASREQGESTEAFF. DNA of the CDR3: TGTGCCAGCAGGGAACAGGGGGAGTCCACTGAAGCTTTCTTT. The rearrangement links TRBV2 to TRBJ1-1; 8 bases agree with TRBD1. CDR1 and CDR2 from the germline V gene are SNHLY and FYNNEI. Germline trimming cut 6 bases from V and 4 bases from J; bases unmatched to any gene: 7. The length of the CDR3 is 14 residues. The whole variable domain, remainder taken from reference TRBV2 and TRBJ1-1, is EPEVTQTPSHQVTQMGQEVILRCVPISNHLYFYWYRQILGQKVEFLVSFYNNEISEKSEIFDDQFSVERPDGSNFTLKIRSTKLEDSAMYFCASREQGESTEAFFGQGTRLTVV.

The gene calls are TRBV6-1 and TRBJ1-2; 9 bases are a match to TRBD1. The trim removed 6 bases at V and 4 bases at J, leaving 9 bases unmatched. Germline loops: CDR1 MNHNS, CDR2 SASEGT. The CDR3 extends over 15 amino acids. The DNA of the CDR3 is TGTGCCAGCAGAAGCGGACAGGGGCCGTCCTATGGCTACACCTTC. This gives the protein CASRSGQGPSYGYTF.

V gene TRBV7-3 combines with J gene TRBJ2-1; the D gene is possibly TRBD2 (6 bases). V lost 2 bases to trimming and J lost 1 base, with 18 bases between them. Germline-derived CDR1 and CDR2 are SGHTA and FQGTGA. The CDR3 is 18 amino acids. Written as DNA, the CDR3 is TGTGCCAGCAGCTTACGAGCGGGCCCTGCACTTTCCTACAATGAGCAGTTCTTC. It is translated as CASSLRAGPALSYNEQFF.

The V gene is TRBV5-1, the J gene TRBJ1-2; perhaps TRBD1 as D (6 bases). V lost 2 bases and J lost 3, with 14 bases in between. Germline V CDR1 and CDR2: SGHRS, YFSETQ. This CDR3 is 15 amino acids long. The CDR3 here is CASSFLAGEDYGYTF. The CDR3 DNA reads TGCGCCAGCAGCTTTTTGGCAGGGGAAGACTATGGCTACACCTTC.

A few counts support this clone. This same CDR3 is encoded by further DNA sequences in the sample. The V and J genes are TRBV11-2 and TRBJ1-2; D unclear. The CDR3 contains 16 residues. V dropped 0 bases and J dropped 1 base, with 12 bases sitting between them. In germline, CDR1 is SGHAT, CDR2 FQNNGV. Here the CDR3 DNA reads TGTGCCAGCAGCTTAGATTTAAACAGAAATAACTATGGCTACACCTTC. Its translation: CASSLDLNRNNYGYTF. Using reference TRBV11-2 and TRBJ1-2 for the parts outside the CDR3, the full variable domain is EAGVAQSPRYKIIEKRQSVAFWCNPISGHATLYWYQQILGQGPKLLIQFQNNGVVDDSQLPKDRFSAERLKGVDSTLKIQPAKLEDSAVYLCASSLDLNRNNYGYTFGSGTRLTVV.

To note about this clone: This sample includes further DNA sequences coding for the same CDR3. This chain links TRBV27 with TRBJ2-7, with D uncertain. The CDR3 extends over 13 amino acids. Trimming pared 5 bases from V and 0 bases from J, leaving 8 bases between. Germline assignment: CDR1 MNHEY and CDR2 SMNVEV (reference sequence). The CDR3 nucleotides are TGTGCCAGCAGTCCTGAGAGCTCCTACGAGCAGTACTTC. As protein: CASSPESSYEQYF.

This clone showed up just a few times. The V gene is TRBV5-4, the J gene TRBJ2-2, with D unresolved. V lost 6 bases and J 1 base, leaving 7 bases between the germline ends. The CDR3 spans 13 residues. Per germline, CDR1 SGHNT and CDR2 YYREEE (reference sequence). CDR3 amino acids: CASKRGNTGELFF. CDR3 bases: TGTGCCAGCAAGCGAGGGAACACCGGGGAGCTGTTTTTT.

The CDR3 reads CASSLAGSLSEKLFF. Here the CDR3 DNA reads TGTGCCAGCAGCTTAGCGGGGAGTCTCAGCGAAAAACTGTTTTTT. The V and J genes are TRBV11-2 and TRBJ1-4; D gene uncertain. V was trimmed by 1 base and J by 8 bases, leaving 14 bases between them. Looked up from germline, CDR1 is SGHAT and CDR2 is FQNNGV. This CDR3 is built from 15 residues.

Remarks on this clone: One end of the junction is discordant with germline, which a read error may explain. The chain uses TRBV10-3 and TRBJ2-5; D is possibly TRBD2 (6 bases). Germline values: CDR1 ENHRY, CDR2 SYGVKD. The CDR3 is 13 amino acids. CDR3 sequence: CAITERVGETQYF. CDR3 coding DNA: TGTGCCATCACTGAGCGGGTGGGAGAGACCCAGTACTTC.

This clone was counted once. The gene calls are TRBV6-1 and TRBJ1-1; D is perhaps TRBD1 (6 bases). V lost 2 bases, J lost 2 bases, and 12 bases lay in between. Germline V gene data show CDR1 as MNHNS and CDR2 as SASEGT. This CDR3 spans 15 amino acids. CDR3 sequence: CASSEFGQPNTEAFF. The CDR3 DNA follows: TGTGCCAGCAGTGAATTCGGACAGCCTAACACTGAAGCTTTCTTT.

The gene calls are TRBV28 and TRBJ1-1, with D perhaps TRBD1 (5 bases). Germline V gives CDR1 MDHEN, CDR2 SYDVKM. Trimming stripped 1 base from V and 11 bases from J, with 20 bases between. The length of the CDR3 is 15 residues. The CDR3 loop is CASSLFLLDGHHAFF. The CDR3 nucleotides are TGTGCCAGCAGTTTATTCCTTCTAGACGGACACCATGCTTTCTTT.

As regards this clone: Other nucleotide sequences from this sample produce the same CDR3. The rearrangement joins TRBV7-8 to TRBJ1-1; 7 bases fit TRBD1. Germline loops: CDR1 SGHVS, CDR2 FQNEAQ. The CDR3 extends over 16 amino acids. Trimming took 5 bases from V and 0 from J; bases not matched to a gene: 9. The CDR3 loop is CASSVLQGSMNTEAFF. The CDR3 DNA reads TGTGCCAGCAGCGTCTTACAGGGGAGCATGAACACTGAAGCTTTCTTT.

This clone was seen a handful of times. The chain recombines TRBV6-5 with TRBJ1-2; D is unresolved. The germline V gene has CDR1 MNHEY and CDR2 SVGAGI. The ends were cut back, 0 bases at V and 8 bases at J, with 13 bases in the middle. The CDR3 has 14 amino acids. The CDR3 DNA sequence: TGTGCCAGCAGTTACTCCTGGAGAGTGAGCGGCTACACCTTC. It yields the protein CASSYSWRVSGYTF.

In nucleotides, the CDR3 is TGTGCCAGCAGCCCCCGCTTAGCGGGGGCAGATACGCAGTATTTT. Translating it yields CASSPRLAGADTQYF. The chain recombines TRBV9 with TRBJ2-3; the match to TRBD2 covers 9 bases. Germline V lookup: CDR1 SGDLS, CDR2 YYNGEE. The V segment lost 4 bases and the J segment 4 bases; nucleotides outside the gene matches: 7. This CDR3 has 15 amino acids.

The J gene is TRBJ2-2, the V gene TRBV18; 9 nucleotides agree with TRBD1. The V gene's germline CDR1 is KGHSH and CDR2 LQKENI. V trimming: 3 bases; J trimming: 0 bases; junction bases outside the gene matches: 5. The CDR3 consists of 17 residues. The CDR3 spells CASSPTGGTSNTGELFF. The CDR3 DNA reads TGTGCCAGCTCACCGACAGGGGGGACTTCGAACACCGGGGAGCTGTTTTTT. Supplemented by reference TRBV18 and TRBJ2-2, the full variable domain reads NAGVMQNPRHLVRRRGQEARLRCSPMKGHSHVYWYRQLPEEGLKFMVYLQKENIIDESGMPKERFSAEFPKEGPSILRIQQVVRGDSAAYFCASSPTGGTSNTGELFFGEGSRLTVL.

V usage is TRBV19 and J usage is TRBJ1-5; D gene unclear. This CDR3 contains 15 residues. Trimming shortened V by 9 bases and J by 0 bases, and 15 bases separated the two germline ends. Germline V CDR1 and CDR2: LNHDA, SQIVND (reference sequence). CDR3 residues: CASSALEASNQPQHF. The CDR3 bases are TGTGCCAGCTCAGCCTTGGAGGCTAGCAATCAGCCCCAGCATTTT.

V gene TRBV13 combines with J gene TRBJ1-2; the match to TRBD1 covers 9 bases. Germline V CDR1 and CDR2: PRHDT, FYEKMQ (reference sequence). The J segment lost 2 bases and the V segment lost 3 bases, leaving 1 base of the junction unmatched. The CDR3 sequence is 14 residues long. CDR3 sequence (DNA): TGTGCCAGCAGCTTCGGGACAGGGAACTATGGCTACACCTTC. Its protein product is CASSFGTGNYGYTF.

This chain joins TRBV11-1 and TRBJ1-1; D gene ambiguous. V was pared by 5 bases and J by 5 bases, with 9 bases between. The CDR3 totals 12 residues. CDR1 and CDR2 (germline): SGHAT, FQDESV (reference sequence). This CDR3 is CASSPTRTEAFF. In nucleotides, the CDR3 is TGTGCCAGCAGCCCCACGAGGACTGAAGCTTTCTTT.

The rearrangement joins TRBV6-1 to TRBJ1-5; TRBD1 is a possible D gene (6 bases). Trimming took off 3 bases at V and 2 bases at J, with 14 bases between the two ends. CDR3 size: 16 residues. Per germline, CDR1 MNHNS and CDR2 SASEGT. The CDR3 nucleotides are TGTGCCAGCAGTGACTATAACAGGGTAGGCAATCAGCCCCAGCATTTT. This sequence encodes CASSDYNRVGNQPQHF.

This clone has more than one count but fewer than ten. The chain has TRBV10-3 and TRBJ2-7; 15 bases are a match to TRBD2. The CDR3 spans 16 residues. Germline assignment: CDR1 ENHRY and CDR2 SYGVKD. J gave up 7 bases and V 0 bases, and 4 bases lay outside the gene matches. The CDR3: CAISESWTSGGGEQYV. Here the CDR3 DNA reads TGTGCCATCAGTGAGTCGTGGACTAGCGGGGGGGGAGAGCAGTACGTC.

The V gene is TRBV5-4, the J gene TRBJ2-5, with TRBD2 identical over 11 bases. The CDR3 sequence is 13 residues long. The germline V gene encodes CDR1 SGHNT and CDR2 YYREEE (reference sequence). V was pared by 7 bases and J by 2 bases, with 1 base of the junction left unmatched. CDR3 bases: TGTGCCAGCTCTAGCGGGGGGCAAGAGACCCAGTACTTC. Its protein is CASSSGGQETQYF.